The 21 T cell receptor beta chains presented below share a single source sample, sequenced in a study of T cell responses to AZD1222 COVID-19 vaccine. Measured with immunoSEQ multiplex PCR; TCRdb has only the in-frame clones, and not every one. This sample has 120,000 or so clones, with 70% to 90% found just once. The input for sequencing was peripheral blood, taken on day 0 of AZD1222 vaccination. The source of these receptors is an adult in good health.

CDR3 DNA: TGTGCCAGCAGCTTAGAGGGACAGAACACCGGGGAGCTGTTTTTT. Protein product: CASSLEGQNTGELFF. The V and J genes are TRBV7-8 and TRBJ2-2, with D possibly matching TRBD1 (6 bases). Germline V gives CDR1 SGHVS, CDR2 FQNEAQ. V was trimmed by 1 base and J by 1 base, leaving 7 bases between them. This CDR3 has 15 amino acids.

This chain connects TRBV27 to TRBJ1-1, with no clear D. V was shortened by 7 bases and J by 11 bases, with 17 bases between the two germline ends. The CDR3 extends over 12 amino acids. Germline values: CDR1 MNHEY, CDR2 SMNVEV (reference sequence). CDR3 amino acids: CASTLIQPEAFF. CDR3 nucleotides: TGTGCCAGCACCCTGATACAGCCGGAGGCTTTCTTT.

The J gene is TRBJ1-1, the V gene TRBV27, with a possible D match to TRBD1 (6 bases). Germline assignment: CDR1 MNHEY and CDR2 SMNVEV (reference sequence). The CDR3 is 13 residues long. V lost 2 bases, J lost 5 bases, and 9 bases lay in between. The CDR3 reads CASSLNRETEAFF. In DNA form, the CDR3 reads TGTGCCAGCAGTTTAAACAGGGAAACTGAAGCTTTCTTT.

The CDR3 DNA is TGTGCCAGCAGTTACGGACTCACAGGAACGATCACTGAAGCTTTCTTT. Its protein product is CASSYGLTGTITEAFF. The chain carries TRBV6-6 and TRBJ1-1; perhaps TRBD1 as D (5 bases). The germline V gene has CDR1 MNHNY and CDR2 SVGAGI (reference sequence). The CDR3 covers 16 residues. The V end was cut by 2 bases, the J end by 4 bases, with 17 bases between.

This rearrangement joins TRBV7-2 to TRBJ2-1; D is possibly TRBD2 (6 bases). The CDR3 is made up of 16 amino acids. Germline loops: CDR1 SGHTA, CDR2 FQGNSA. Trimming cost V 5 bases and J 3 bases, with 17 bases left between them. The CDR3 region has the DNA TGTGCCAGCAGCACCCGGTCTAGCGACCTCTACAATGAGCAGTTCTTC. Amino acid sequence: CASSTRSSDLYNEQFF. The entire variable domain, with the rest obtained from reference TRBV7-2 and TRBJ2-1, is as follows: GAGVSQSPSNKVTEKGKDVELRCDPISGHTALYWYRQSLGQGLEFLIYFQGNSAPDKSGLPSDRFSAERTGGSVSTLTIQRTQQEDSAVYLCASSTRSSDLYNEQFFGPGTRLTVL.

The count of this clone is one. J is TRBJ2-2 and V is TRBV2; D call uncertain. V dropped 6 bases and J dropped 8 bases, with 16 bases sitting between them. Germline V gene sequence: CDR1 SNHLY, CDR2 FYNNEI. The CDR3 consists of 14 residues. This CDR3 reads CASSPLGFTGELFF. The CDR3 bases are TGTGCCAGCAGCCCCCTCGGGTTTACGGGGGAGCTGTTTTTT.

The CDR3 loop is CASSFQGDTEAFF. The DNA of the CDR3 is TGCGCCAGCAGCTTCCAGGGAGACACTGAAGCTTTCTTT. The chain carries TRBV5-1 and TRBJ1-1; maybe TRBD1 (5 bases). CDR1 and CDR2 from the germline V gene are SGHRS and YFSETQ. The CDR3 is made up of 13 amino acids. V lost 2 bases and J 3 bases, leaving 8 bases between the germline ends.

This clone has a single count. The chain links TRBV29-1 to TRBJ1-5; weak D call: TRBD1 (6 bases). Per germline, CDR1 SQVTM and CDR2 ANQGSEA. V dropped 5 bases and J dropped 0 bases, with 14 bases sitting between them. The CDR3 runs 15 residues. CDR3 in amino acids: CSVTLRGDSNQPQHF. The DNA for the CDR3 is TGCAGCGTTACCCTCAGGGGAGATAGCAATCAGCCCCAGCATTTT.

This rearrangement joins TRBV7-9 to TRBJ1-1; TRBD1 might be the D (6 bases). Trimming shortened V by 1 base and J by 4 bases, and 16 bases separated the two germline ends. The CDR3 runs 16 residues. CDR1 is SEHNR, CDR2 FQNEAQ, per germline (reference sequence). CDR3 sequence reads: CASSLGGGVGGTEAFF. As DNA, the CDR3 is TGTGCCAGCAGCTTAGGAGGGGGAGTTGGCGGCACTGAAGCTTTCTTT.

V is TRBV28 and J is TRBJ1-1; weak D call: TRBD1 (5 bases). Trimming shortened V by 6 bases and J by 3 bases, and 14 bases separated the two germline ends. Germline V CDR1 and CDR2: MDHEN, SYDVKM. The CDR3 consists of 14 residues. CDR3 nucleotides: TGTGCCAGCAGCTCAGGGAGGGTTTACACTGAAGCTTTCTTT. Its protein is CASSSGRVYTEAFF.

CDR3 amino acids: CSVGGQMNTEAFF. CDR3 sequence (DNA): TGCAGCGTTGGGGGACAGATGAACACTGAAGCTTTCTTT. The V and J genes are TRBV29-1 and TRBJ1-1; 7 bases line up with TRBD1. Per germline, CDR1 SQVTM and CDR2 ANQGSEA. The ends lost 4 bases at V and 0 bases at J; junction bases unmatched: 2. This CDR3 comprises 13 residues.

This chain uses TRBV9 with TRBJ1-4; the match to TRBD1 covers 8 bases. The junction had 3 bases not matched to a gene; V was cut back by 3 bases and J by 2 bases. The CDR3 sequence is 15 residues long. Germline V gene data show CDR1 as SGDLS and CDR2 as YYNGEE. The CDR3 DNA reads as TGTGCCAGCAGCGCACGGACAGGGACTAATGAAAAACTGTTTTTT. This sequence encodes CASSARTGTNEKLFF.

The rearrangement joins TRBV7-3 to TRBJ2-1; tentatively, D is TRBD2 (6 bases). With 5 bases removed from V and 4 bases from J, the gap between germline ends came to 9 bases. CDR3 length: 13 residues. Germline assignment: CDR1 SGHTA and CDR2 FQGTGA. This CDR3 is CASSPGSYNEQFF. The CDR3 nucleotides are TGTGCCAGCAGCCCCGGGAGTTACAATGAGCAGTTCTTC.

This clone was picked up one time. This chain connects TRBV5-6 to TRBJ2-7; perhaps TRBD2 as D (5 bases). The length of the CDR3 is 15 residues. CDR1 SGHDT and CDR2 YYEEEE come from the germline V gene. V was trimmed by 4 bases and J by 0 bases, leaving 14 bases between them. CDR3 loop: CASSRRTGSSYEQYF. CDR3 bases: TGTGCCAGCAGCCGGCGGACTGGTAGCTCCTACGAGCAGTACTTC. The full variable domain, rest sourced from reference TRBV5-6 and TRBJ2-7, is DAGVTQSPTHLIKTRGQQVTLRCSPKSGHDTVSWYQQALGQGPQFIFQYYEEEERQRGNFPDRFSGHQFPNYSSELNVNALLLGDSALYLCASSRRTGSSYEQYFGPGTRLTVT.

CDR3 protein: CASSKVLLCEQFF. The CDR3 coding sequence is TGTGCCAGCAGCAAAGTTCTTTTGTGTGAGCAGTTCTTC. The V call is TRBV21-1, the J call TRBJ2-1; no DNA check was done on the table's D call, TRBD2. TRBV21-1 is a pseudogene locus. The CDR3 covers 13 residues.

The V gene is TRBV21-1, the J gene TRBJ1-3; whether TRBD1, the table's D call, matches the DNA was not checked. TRBV21-1 constitutes a pseudogene. This CDR3 is 16 amino acids long. The CDR3 bases are TGTGCCAGCAGCAAAGGGGGGCAGATCTCTGGAAACACCATATATTTT. Its protein is CASSKGGQISGNTIYF.

The chain couples TRBV6-2 or TRBV6-3 to TRBJ2-1; D is unclear. Per germline, CDR1 MNHEY and CDR2 SVGEGT. V gave up 2 bases and J gave up 0 bases, with 8 bases separating them. The CDR3 consists of 15 residues. The CDR3 DNA reads as TGTGCCAGCAGTTACGGACCGAGCTCCTACAATGAGCAGTTCTTC. Protein: CASSYGPSSYNEQFF.

The chain uses TRBV28 and TRBJ2-1; D is ambiguous. The germline V gene encodes CDR1 MDHEN and CDR2 SYDVKM. The CDR3 extends over 13 amino acids. Trimming took off 6 bases at V and 8 bases at J, with 14 bases between the two ends. CDR3 in amino acids: CASSSTPIDEQFF. CDR3 coding DNA: TGTGCCAGCAGCTCCACCCCGATAGATGAGCAGTTCTTC.

V is TRBV9 and J is TRBJ1-4; 7 nucleotides agree with TRBD1. CDR1 and CDR2 from the germline V gene are SGDLS and YYNGEE. The CDR3 totals 15 residues. The V gene end was trimmed by 4 bases and the J gene end by 2 bases; junction bases not matched to a gene: 5. The CDR3 here is CASSPRQGTNEKLFF. CDR3 coding DNA: TGTGCCAGCAGCCCTCGACAGGGTACTAATGAAAAACTGTTTTTT.

The rearrangement links TRBV5-1 to TRBJ2-7, with D maybe TRBD1 (6 bases). The germline V and J ends were trimmed by 2 bases and 3 bases, with 18 bases remaining between them. Germline assignment: CDR1 SGHRS and CDR2 YFSETQ. The CDR3 is 16 residues long. As DNA, the CDR3 is TGCGCCAGCAGCTTCTCGTCCCGAACAGGGAGCTACGAGCAGTACTTC. This sequence encodes CASSFSSRTGSYEQYF.

V gene TRBV6-5 combines with J gene TRBJ2-5, with a possible D match to TRBD2 (5 bases). The germline V and J ends were trimmed by 6 bases and 3 bases, with 17 bases remaining between them. Germline V lookup: CDR1 MNHEY, CDR2 SVGAGI. The CDR3 has 15 residues. The CDR3 bases are TGTGCCAGCAGGGGGAGTTGGGGAGCCGAAGAGACCCAGTACTTC. Translating it yields CASRGSWGAEETQYF.